The T cell receptor beta chain under discussion was sequenced for a study of tumor-infiltrating lymphocytes in primary liver carcinoma (dated by TCRdb to the late 2010s). Broadly, across the study: Between November 2015 and 2016, about 5 patients in China with histopathologically diagnosed primary liver carcinoma had surgical resection. The five patients had tumors staged T1-T3 N0M0, with maximum diameters ranging from about 4.2 to 10 cm. Roughly 3.5 to 7.5 million productive TCRbeta reads were obtained per sample, and no significant difference in read depth was found between tissue types. TCRbeta repertoire sequencing, expression microarrays and whole-exome sequencing were combined in the study across five regions of each liver tumor, with adjacent normal tissue and blood also included. Hepatocellular carcinoma (four) or combined HCC and intrahepatic cholangiocarcinoma (one) was present in the five patients, who were three men and two women aged 30 to 69 years. High reproducibility was observed for the technical replicate repertoires, with mean shared-clone rates approximately 0.92 and correlation coefficients above 0.95. TCRbeta repertoire sequencing covered roughly 35 specimens from 5 patients: some 25 tumor regions, 5 adjacent noncancerous liver tissues and 5 peripheral blood samples.

With regard to this clonotype: No cognate antigen has been identified for it. Given a much more abundant clone one base away, this may be a read error.

The CDR3 holds 14 amino acids from the cysteine to the phenylalanine. The sequence is cut down to CDR3 DNA, 42 bases in frame from base 1. For this chain, trimming is 5 bases at the V end and 1 base at the J end, and the number of junction bases without a gene match is 5. The CDR1 and CDR2 encoded by the germline V gene are SGHRS and YFSETQ. The study at large found these results: The top 250 clones made up a significantly larger repertoire fraction in tumors than in blood (p = 0.039). With just a handful of patients in the study, the authors point out that the findings should be validated in a larger study. Consistent with antigen-driven expansion, pairs of tumor regions showed higher repertoire overlap (mean around 36%) than either tumor-adjacent pairs (about 17%) or tumor-blood pairs (about 15%). Only the TCR beta chain was sequenced, which likely underestimates true repertoire diversity because unpaired alpha chains were not captured. Bulk unsorted samples precluded comparing CD4+ and CD8+ T cell repertoires.

TCRbeta-specific cDNA was reverse-transcribed from roughly 500 ng total RNA using a constant-region primer and ProtoScript II reverse transcriptase. TCRbeta libraries were built with three nested multiplex PCR rounds, a slightly modified ARM-PCR procedure. Each of the first two PCR rounds ran for around 9 cycles and used multiplex TRBV1-TRBV30 forward primers together with a Cbeta reverse primer. Sample barcodes and Illumina adapters were added in a final 25-cycle PCR using Deep VentR polymerase. Before sequencing, amplicons of 200-500 bp were purified from gel using a QIAquick gel extraction kit. The TCRbeta amplicons were sequenced with 250-bp paired-end reads on an Illumina HiSeq 2500. On the study's bioinformatics: Trimmomatic v0.33 was used to quality-trim the reads, and FLASH v1.2.11 was used to merge paired reads so that full CDR3 sequences could be recovered. V, D and J germline segments were assigned to the rearranged TCRbeta sequences by MiGEC v1.2.1b. Clonotype statistics and Shannon-Wiener diversity indices were computed with VDJtools v1.0.0. Except for diversity analysis, only each sample's 250 most abundant clonotypes were used in subsequent analyses to reduce sampling bias. The raw public data were reprocessed by TCRdb itself: fastp quality trimming at Q25, MiXCR clonotype calling, in-frame beta chains only. Rows are combined by CDR3 protein, so each entry shows the most common genes and DNA. What appears here as the V and J calls and clone size reflects TCRdb's work, not the paper's. Present in this sample are 320,000 or so distinct CDR3 sequences, less than 75% of which were seen just once. Roughly 9% of the sample rests with the top ten.

TRIzol reagent was used to extract blood RNA from unsorted whole blood, while the DNeasy Blood & Tissue kit provided the germline DNA. Patients had chronic HBV infection and were treatment-naive at sampling. About 4 milliliters of peripheral blood were collected into K2EDTA tubes before surgery. The specimen sequenced was peripheral blood. In this chain, TRBV5-1 is recombined with TRBJ1-1, with 7 middle bases fitting TRBD1. This receptor was obtained from a man aged 35 to 55 with primary liver carcinoma and hepatitis B virus infection. At the DNA level, the sequence is TGCGCCAGCAGGGAGGGACAGACGAACACTGAAGCTTTCTTT. Translated, this gives CASREGQTNTEAFF.